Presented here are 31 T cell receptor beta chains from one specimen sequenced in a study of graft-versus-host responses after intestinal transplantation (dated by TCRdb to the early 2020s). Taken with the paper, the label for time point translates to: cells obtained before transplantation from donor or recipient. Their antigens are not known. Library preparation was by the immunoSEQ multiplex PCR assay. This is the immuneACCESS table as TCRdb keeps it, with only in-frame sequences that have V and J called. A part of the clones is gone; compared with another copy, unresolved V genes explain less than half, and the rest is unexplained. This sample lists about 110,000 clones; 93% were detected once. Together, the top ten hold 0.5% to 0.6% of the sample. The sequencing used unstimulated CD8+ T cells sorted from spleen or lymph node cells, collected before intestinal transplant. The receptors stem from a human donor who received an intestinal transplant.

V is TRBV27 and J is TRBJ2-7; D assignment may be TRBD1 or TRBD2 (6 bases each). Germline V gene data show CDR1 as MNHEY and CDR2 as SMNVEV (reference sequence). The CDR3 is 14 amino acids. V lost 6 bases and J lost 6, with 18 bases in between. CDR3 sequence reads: CASRTGGFGGEQYF. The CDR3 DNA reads TGTGCCAGCAGGACCGGGGGCTTCGGGGGCGAGCAGTACTTC.

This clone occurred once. For the CDR3, the DNA is TGTGCCAGCAGTTACTCCGCCGGTCGGGGAAACACCATATATTTT. This encodes CASSYSAGRGNTIYF. The chain is built from TRBV6-5 and TRBJ1-3; no clear D. The CDR3 runs to 15 residues. CDR1 is MNHEY and CDR2 is SVGAGI in the germline V gene. V lost 0 bases and J lost 4, with 10 bases in between.

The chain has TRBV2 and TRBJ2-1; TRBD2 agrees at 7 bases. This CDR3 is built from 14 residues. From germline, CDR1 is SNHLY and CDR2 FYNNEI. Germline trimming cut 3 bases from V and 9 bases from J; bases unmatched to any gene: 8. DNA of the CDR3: TGTGCCAGCAGTGACGGGCGGGAGAGGGGTGAGCAGTTCTTC. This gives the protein CASSDGRERGEQFF.

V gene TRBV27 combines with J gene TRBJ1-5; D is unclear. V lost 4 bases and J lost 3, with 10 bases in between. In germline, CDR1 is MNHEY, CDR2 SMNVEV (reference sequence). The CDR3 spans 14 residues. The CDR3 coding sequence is TGTGCCAGCAGTTCAGTAGGGATCAATCAGCCCCAGCATTTT. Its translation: CASSSVGINQPQHF.

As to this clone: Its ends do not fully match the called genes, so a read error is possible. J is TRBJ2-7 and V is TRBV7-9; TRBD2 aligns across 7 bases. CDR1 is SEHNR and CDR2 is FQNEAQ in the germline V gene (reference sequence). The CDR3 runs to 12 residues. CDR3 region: CASSDWAGRESF. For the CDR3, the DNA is TGTGCCAGCAGCGACTGGGCGGGGCGGGAGAGCTTC.

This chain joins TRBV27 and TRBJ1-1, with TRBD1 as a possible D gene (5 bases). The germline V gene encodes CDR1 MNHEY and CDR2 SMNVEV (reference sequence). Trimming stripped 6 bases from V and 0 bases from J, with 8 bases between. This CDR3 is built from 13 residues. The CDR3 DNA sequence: TGTGCCAGCAGCGAGGACATGAACACTGAAGCTTTCTTT. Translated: CASSEDMNTEAFF.

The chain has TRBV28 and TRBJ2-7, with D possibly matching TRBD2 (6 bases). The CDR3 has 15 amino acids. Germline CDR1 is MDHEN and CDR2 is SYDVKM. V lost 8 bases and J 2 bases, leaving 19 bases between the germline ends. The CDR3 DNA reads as TGTGCCAGCGGCCTCTCGGGACTGGCCCCCTACGAGCAGTACTTC. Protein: CASGLSGLAPYEQYF. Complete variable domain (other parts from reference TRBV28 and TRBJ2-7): DVKVTQSSRYLVKRTGEKVFLECVQDMDHENMFWYRQDPGLGLRLIYFSYDVKMKEKGDIPEGYSVSREKKERFSLILESASTNQTSMYLCASGLSGLAPYEQYFGPGTRLTVT.

CDR3 loop: CSGSGGRGIMNTEAFF. CDR3 bases: TGCAGCGGGTCCGGAGGGAGGGGAATCATGAACACTGAAGCTTTCTTT. The gene calls are TRBV29-1 and TRBJ1-1, with a weak D call TRBD1 (5 bases). The CDR3 totals 16 residues. Germline V gives CDR1 SQVTM, CDR2 ANQGSEA. V was shortened by 7 bases and J by 0 bases, with 21 bases between the two germline ends.

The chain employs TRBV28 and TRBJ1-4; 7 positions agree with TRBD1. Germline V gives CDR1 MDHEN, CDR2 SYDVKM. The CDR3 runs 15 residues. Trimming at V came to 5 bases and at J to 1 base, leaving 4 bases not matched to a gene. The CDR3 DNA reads TGTGCCAGCAGTCCCTACAGGGGAACTAATGAAAAACTGTTTTTT. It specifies CASSPYRGTNEKLFF.

CDR3 in DNA: TGTGCCAGCAGTAAAGGTGTCTTTAGCACAGATACGCAGTATTTT. Amino acid sequence: CASSKGVFSTDTQYF. The chain uses TRBV11-2 and TRBJ2-3; no reliable D call. From germline, CDR1 is SGHAT and CDR2 FQNNGV. Trimming shortened V by 6 bases and J by 0 bases, and 13 bases separated the two germline ends. The CDR3 runs 15 residues.

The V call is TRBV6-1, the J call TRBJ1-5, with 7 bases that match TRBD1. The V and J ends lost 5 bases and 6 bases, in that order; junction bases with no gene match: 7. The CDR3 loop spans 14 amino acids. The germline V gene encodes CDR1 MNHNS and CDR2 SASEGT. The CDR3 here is CASSMGQPPQPQHF. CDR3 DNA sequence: TGTGCCAGCAGTATGGGACAGCCCCCTCAGCCCCAGCATTTT.

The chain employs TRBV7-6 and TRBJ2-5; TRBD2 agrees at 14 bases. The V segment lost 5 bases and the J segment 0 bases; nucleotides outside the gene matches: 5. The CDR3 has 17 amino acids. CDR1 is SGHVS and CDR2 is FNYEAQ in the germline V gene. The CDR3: CASSPEGLAGDQETQYF. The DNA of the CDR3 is TGTGCCAGCAGCCCCGAGGGACTAGCGGGGGACCAAGAGACCCAGTACTTC.

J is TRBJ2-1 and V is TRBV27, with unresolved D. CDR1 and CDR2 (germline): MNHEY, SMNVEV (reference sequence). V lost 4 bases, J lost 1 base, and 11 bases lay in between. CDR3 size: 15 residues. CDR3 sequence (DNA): TGTGCCAGCAGTTCCGGGCTAGGGTCCTACAATGAGCAGTTCTTC. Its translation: CASSSGLGSYNEQFF.

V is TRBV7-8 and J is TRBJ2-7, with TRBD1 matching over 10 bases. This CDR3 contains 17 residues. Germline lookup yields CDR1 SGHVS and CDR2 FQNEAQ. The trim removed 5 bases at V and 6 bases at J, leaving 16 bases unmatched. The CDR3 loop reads CASSPNLDRGLYSEQYF. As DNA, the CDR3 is TGTGCCAGCAGCCCAAACCTAGACAGGGGGCTATACAGCGAGCAGTACTTC.

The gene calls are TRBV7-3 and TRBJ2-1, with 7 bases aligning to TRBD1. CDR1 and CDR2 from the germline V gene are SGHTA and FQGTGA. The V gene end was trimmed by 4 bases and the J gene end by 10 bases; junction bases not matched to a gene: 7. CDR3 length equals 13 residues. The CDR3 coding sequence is TGTGCCAGCAGCTCGGAAACAGGGGTAGAGCAGTTCTTC. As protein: CASSSETGVEQFF. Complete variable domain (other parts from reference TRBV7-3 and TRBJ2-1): GAGVSQTPSNKVTEKGKYVELRCDPISGHTALYWYRQSLGQGPEFLIYFQGTGAADDSGLPNDRFFAVRPEGSVSTLKIQRTERGDSAVYLCASSSETGVEQFFGPGTRLTVL.

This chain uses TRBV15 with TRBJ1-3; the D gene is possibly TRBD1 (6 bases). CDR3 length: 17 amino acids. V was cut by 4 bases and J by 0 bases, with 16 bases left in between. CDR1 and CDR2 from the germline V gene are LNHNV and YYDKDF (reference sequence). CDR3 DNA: TGTGCCACCAGCACTCCCCGACAGGCCCCCTCTGGAAACACCATATATTTT. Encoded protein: CATSTPRQAPSGNTIYF.

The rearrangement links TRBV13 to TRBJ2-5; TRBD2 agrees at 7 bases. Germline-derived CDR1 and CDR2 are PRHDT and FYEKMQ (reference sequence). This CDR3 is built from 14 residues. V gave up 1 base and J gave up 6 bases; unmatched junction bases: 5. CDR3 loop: CASSLDGGRKTQYF. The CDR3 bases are TGTGCCAGCAGCTTAGATGGCGGGAGAAAGACCCAGTACTTC. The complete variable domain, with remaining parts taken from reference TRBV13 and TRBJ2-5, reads AAGVIQSPRHLIKEKRETATLKCYPIPRHDTVYWYQQGPGQDPQFLISFYEKMQSDKGSIPDRFSAQQFSDYHSELNMSSLELGDSALYFCASSLDGGRKTQYFGPGTRLLVL.

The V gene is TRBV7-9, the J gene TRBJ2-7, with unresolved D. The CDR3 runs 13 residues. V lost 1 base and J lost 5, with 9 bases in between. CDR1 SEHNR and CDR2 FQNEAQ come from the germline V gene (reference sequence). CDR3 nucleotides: TGTGCCAGCAGCTTAGGCCAGCTAGACGAGCAGTACTTC. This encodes CASSLGQLDEQYF.

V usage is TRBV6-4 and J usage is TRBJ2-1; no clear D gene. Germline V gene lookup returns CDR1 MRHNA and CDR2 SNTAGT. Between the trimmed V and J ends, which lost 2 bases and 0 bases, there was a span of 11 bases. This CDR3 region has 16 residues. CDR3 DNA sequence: TGTGCCAGCAGTGACCCCCCGGGCCTCTCCTACAATGAGCAGTTCTTC. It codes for CASSDPPGLSYNEQFF.

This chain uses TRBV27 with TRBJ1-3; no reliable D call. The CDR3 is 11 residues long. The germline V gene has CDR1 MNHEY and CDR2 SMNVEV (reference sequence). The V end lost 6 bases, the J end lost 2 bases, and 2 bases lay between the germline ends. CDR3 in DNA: TGTGCCAGCAGCGCTGGAAACACCATATATTTT. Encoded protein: CASSAGNTIYF.

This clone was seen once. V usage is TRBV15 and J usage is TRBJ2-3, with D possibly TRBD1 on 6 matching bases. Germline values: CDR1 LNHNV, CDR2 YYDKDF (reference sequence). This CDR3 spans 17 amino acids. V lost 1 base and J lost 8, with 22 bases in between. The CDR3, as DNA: TGTGCCACCAGCAGAGCGACAGGCCTGGCGGCGCTCTTTACGCAGTATTTT. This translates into CATSRATGLAALFTQYF.

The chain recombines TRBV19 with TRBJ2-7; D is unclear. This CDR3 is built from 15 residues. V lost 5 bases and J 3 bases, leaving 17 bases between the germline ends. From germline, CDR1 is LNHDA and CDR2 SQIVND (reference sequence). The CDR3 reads CASSPRPRTDYEQYF. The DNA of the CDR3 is TGTGCCAGTAGTCCACGGCCCCGTACAGACTACGAGCAGTACTTC.

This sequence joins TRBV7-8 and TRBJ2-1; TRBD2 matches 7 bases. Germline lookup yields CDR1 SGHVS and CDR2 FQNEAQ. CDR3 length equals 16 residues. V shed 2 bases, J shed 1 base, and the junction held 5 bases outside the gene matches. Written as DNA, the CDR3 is TGTGCCAGCAGCTTATTCGCGGGAGAATCCTACAATGAGCAGTTCTTC. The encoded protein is CASSLFAGESYNEQFF.

The CDR3 DNA reads TGTGCCAGCAGCAAAGATCCCAATCAGCCCCAGCATTTT. As protein: CASSKDPNQPQHF. V and J are TRBV21-1 and TRBJ1-5. TRBV21-1 is a pseudogene segment. This CDR3 region has 13 residues.

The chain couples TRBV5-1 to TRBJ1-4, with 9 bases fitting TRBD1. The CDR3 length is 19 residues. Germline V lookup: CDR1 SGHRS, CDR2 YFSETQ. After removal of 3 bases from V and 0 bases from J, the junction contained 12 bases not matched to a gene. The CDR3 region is CASSYRGRTNVATNEKLFF. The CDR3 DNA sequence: TGCGCCAGCAGCTACAGGGGGCGGACTAACGTTGCAACTAATGAAAAACTGTTTTTT.

CDR3 residues: CASSLNGETQYF. The DNA for the CDR3 is TGTGCCAGCAGTTTAAATGGAGAGACCCAGTACTTC. V usage is TRBV27 and J usage is TRBJ2-5; D unclear. CDR1 and CDR2 (germline): MNHEY, SMNVEV (reference sequence). Trimming removed 2 bases from V and 4 bases from J, with 5 bases in between. The CDR3 extends over 12 amino acids.

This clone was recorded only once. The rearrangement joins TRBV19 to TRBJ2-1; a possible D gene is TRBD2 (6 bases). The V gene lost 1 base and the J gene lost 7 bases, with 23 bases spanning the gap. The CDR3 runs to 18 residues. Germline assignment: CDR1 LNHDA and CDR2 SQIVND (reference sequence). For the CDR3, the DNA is TGTGCCAGTAGTATAGGTGCTCTCGCCGGGCTAGCGCTTAATGAGCAGTTCTTC. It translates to CASSIGALAGLALNEQFF.

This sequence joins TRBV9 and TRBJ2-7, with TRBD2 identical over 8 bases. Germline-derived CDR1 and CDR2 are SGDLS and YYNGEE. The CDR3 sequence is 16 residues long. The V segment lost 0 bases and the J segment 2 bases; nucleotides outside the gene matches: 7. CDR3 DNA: TGTGCCAGCAGCGTAGCAAGCGGGAGCCCCCCCTACGAGCAGTACTTC. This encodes CASSVASGSPPYEQYF.

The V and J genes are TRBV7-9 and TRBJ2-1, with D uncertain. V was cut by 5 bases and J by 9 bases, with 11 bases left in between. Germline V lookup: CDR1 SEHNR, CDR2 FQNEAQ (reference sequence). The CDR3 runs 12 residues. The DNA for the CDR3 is TGTGCCAGCAGCCTCTCTGGGCGTGAGCAGTTCTTC. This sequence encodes CASSLSGREQFF. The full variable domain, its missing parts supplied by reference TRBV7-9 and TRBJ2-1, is DTGVSQNPRHKITKRGQNVTFRCDPISEHNRLYWYRQTLGQGPEFLTYFQNEAQLEKSRLLSDRFSAERPKGSFSTLEIQRTEQGDSAMYLCASSLSGREQFFGPGTRLTVL.

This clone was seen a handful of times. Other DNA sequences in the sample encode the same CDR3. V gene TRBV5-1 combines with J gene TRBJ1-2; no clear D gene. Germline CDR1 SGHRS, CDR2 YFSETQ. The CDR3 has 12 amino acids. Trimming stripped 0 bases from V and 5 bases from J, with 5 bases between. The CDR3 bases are TGCGCCAGCAGCTTGGAAGGGTATGGCTACACCTTC. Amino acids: CASSLEGYGYTF.

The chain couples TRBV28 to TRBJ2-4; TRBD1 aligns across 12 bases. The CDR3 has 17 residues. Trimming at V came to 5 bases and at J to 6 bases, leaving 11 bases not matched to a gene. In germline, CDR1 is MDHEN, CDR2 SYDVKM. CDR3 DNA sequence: TGTGCCAGCAGTACGAGGGACAGGGGGCCCCAAAGAAACATTCAGTACTTC. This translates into CASSTRDRGPQRNIQYF.